This T cell receptor (beta chain) comes out of a study of blood T cell repertoires in COVID-19. Study background: Sites in the United States, Italy and Spain provided acute and convalescent COVID-19 samples. PBMCs, B-cell-depleted T cells, or T cells were the source of the cDNA or gDNA that made up the material.

As handled by the study authors: Amplification with reference gene primers provided the estimates of nucleated cell counts. Libraries were prepared by immunoSEQ multiplex PCR; TCRdb keeps only in-frame clonotypes and omits some of them. That table gives V, J and clone size, and the DNA gave D and trimming. The data contain about 440,000 clones, around 88% of them seen just once; the ten biggest clones take up about 4.5%. The CDR3 has 13 residues. The sequenced sample was peripheral blood. This sequence joins TRBV21-1 and TRBJ1-5. TRBV21-1 is shown as a pseudogene. This sequence originates from a woman in her twenties or thirties with acute or convalescent COVID-19. CDR3 protein: CASSKGGDQPQHF. In nucleotides, the CDR3 is TGTGCCAGCAGCAAAGGGGGGGATCAGCCCCAGCATTTT.